The clone carrying this T cell receptor beta chain is a singleton in its sample. What it recognizes is unknown. The sample belongs to a study of cytomegalovirus exposure and HLA in healthy donors. Study-wide context: Drawn from HLA-typed donors, approximately 85 million unique TCRs were held in an early data release. Study observations and caveats: Earlier analysis yielded a pattern in which most TCR beta V segments were productive about 87% or about 30% of the time. According to the study, about 180 TCR beta chains were cytomegalovirus-associated.

The primer mix had 60 Vbeta and 13 Jbeta primers. Some clones are missing from TCRdb's copy, which holds only in-frame ones; the method was immunoSEQ multiplex PCR. This sample has 150,000 or so clones, with around 84% found just once. The CDR3 has 17 amino acids. Germline CDR1 is SGHRS and CDR2 is YFSETQ. Trimming pared 0 bases from V and 0 bases from J, leaving 14 bases between. The gene calls are TRBV5-1 and TRBJ2-3; D possibly corresponds to TRBD2 (6 bases). The specimen was PBMCs. The source of this sequence is a man between 18 and 35 years old in good health and CMV-seropositive. The DNA of the CDR3 is TGCGCCAGCAGCTTGGGGGACTTTGGGGGAAGCACAGATACGCAGTATTTT. This codes for CASSLGDFGGSTDTQYF. The full variable domain, rest sourced from reference TRBV5-1 and TRBJ2-3, is KAGVTQTPRYLIKTRGQQVTLSCSPISGHRSVSWYQQTPGQGLQFLFEYFSETQRNKGNFPGRFSGRQFSNSRSEMNVSTLELGDSALYLCASSLGDFGGSTDTQYFGPGTRLTVL.